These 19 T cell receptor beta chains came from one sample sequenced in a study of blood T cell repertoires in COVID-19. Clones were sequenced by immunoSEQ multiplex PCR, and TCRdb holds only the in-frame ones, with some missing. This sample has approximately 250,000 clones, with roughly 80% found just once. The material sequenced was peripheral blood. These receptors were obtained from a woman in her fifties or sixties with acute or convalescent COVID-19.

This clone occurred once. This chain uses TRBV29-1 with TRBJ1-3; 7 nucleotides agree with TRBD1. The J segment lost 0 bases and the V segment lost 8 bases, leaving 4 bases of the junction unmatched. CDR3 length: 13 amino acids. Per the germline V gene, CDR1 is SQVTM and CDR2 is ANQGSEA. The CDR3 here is CSYRQGSGNTIYF. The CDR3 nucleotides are TGCAGCTACCGACAGGGCTCTGGAAACACCATATATTTT.

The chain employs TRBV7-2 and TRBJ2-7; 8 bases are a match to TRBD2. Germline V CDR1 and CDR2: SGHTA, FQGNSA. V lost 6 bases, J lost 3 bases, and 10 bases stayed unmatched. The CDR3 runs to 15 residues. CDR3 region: CASSLRGGLDYEQYF. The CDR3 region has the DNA TGTGCCAGCAGTCTACGCGGGGGGCTGGACTACGAGCAGTACTTC.

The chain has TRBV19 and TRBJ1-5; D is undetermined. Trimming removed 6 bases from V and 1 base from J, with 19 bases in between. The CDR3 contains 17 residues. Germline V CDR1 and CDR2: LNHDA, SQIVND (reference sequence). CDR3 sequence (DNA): TGTGCCAGTAGCCGCGGAGGGAAGGGTTGGAGCAATCAGCCCCAGCATTTT. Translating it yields CASSRGGKGWSNQPQHF. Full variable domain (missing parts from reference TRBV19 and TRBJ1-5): DGGITQSPKYLFRKEGQNVTLSCEQNLNHDAMYWYRQDPGQGLRLIYYSQIVNDFQKGDIAEGYSVSREKKESFPLTVTSAQKNPTAFYLCASSRGGKGWSNQPQHFGDGTRLSIL.

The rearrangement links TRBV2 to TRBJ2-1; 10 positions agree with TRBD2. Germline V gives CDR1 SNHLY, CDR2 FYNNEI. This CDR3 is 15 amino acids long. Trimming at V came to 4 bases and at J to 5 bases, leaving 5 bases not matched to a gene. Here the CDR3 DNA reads TGTGCCAGCAGTGGCGGAGCGGGAGGGCACAATGAGCAGTTCTTC. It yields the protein CASSGGAGGHNEQFF. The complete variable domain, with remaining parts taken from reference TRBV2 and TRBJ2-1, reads EPEVTQTPSHQVTQMGQEVILRCVPISNHLYFYWYRQILGQKVEFLVSFYNNEISEKSEIFDDQFSVERPDGSNFTLKIRSTKLEDSAMYFCASSGGAGGHNEQFFGPGTRLTVL.

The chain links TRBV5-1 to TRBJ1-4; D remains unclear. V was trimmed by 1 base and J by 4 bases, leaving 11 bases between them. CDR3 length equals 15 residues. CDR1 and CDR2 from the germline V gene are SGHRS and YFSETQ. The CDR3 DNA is TGCGCCAGCAGCTTGATCGGGAGCGTTAATGAAAAACTGTTTTTT. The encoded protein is CASSLIGSVNEKLFF.

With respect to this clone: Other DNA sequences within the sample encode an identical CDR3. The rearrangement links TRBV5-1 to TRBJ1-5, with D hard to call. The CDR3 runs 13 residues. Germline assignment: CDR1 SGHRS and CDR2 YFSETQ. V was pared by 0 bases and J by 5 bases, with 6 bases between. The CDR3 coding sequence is TGCGCCAGCAGCTTGGCCGGTGATCAGCCCCAGCATTTT. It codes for CASSLAGDQPQHF.

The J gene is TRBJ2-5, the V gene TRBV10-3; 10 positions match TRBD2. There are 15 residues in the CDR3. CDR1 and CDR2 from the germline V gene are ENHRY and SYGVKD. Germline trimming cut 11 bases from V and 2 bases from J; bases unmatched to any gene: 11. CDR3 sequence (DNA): TGTGCCGTCGCCGCTAGCGGGGGAAATCAAGAGACCCAGTACTTC. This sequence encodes CAVAASGGNQETQYF.

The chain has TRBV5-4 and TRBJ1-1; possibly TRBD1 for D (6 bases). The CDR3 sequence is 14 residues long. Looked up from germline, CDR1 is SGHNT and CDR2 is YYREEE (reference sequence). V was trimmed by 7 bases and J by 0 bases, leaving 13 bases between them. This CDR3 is CASGLQGMNTEAFF. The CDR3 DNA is TGTGCCAGCGGGCTACAGGGCATGAACACTGAAGCTTTCTTT.

CDR3 residues: CASRDRGIHSNQPQHF. The CDR3 nucleotides are TGTGCCAGCAGGGACAGGGGAATTCATAGCAATCAGCCCCAGCATTTT. The rearrangement links TRBV2 to TRBJ1-5; 9 nucleotides agree with TRBD1. CDR3 length equals 16 residues. Trimming cost V 6 bases and J 0 bases; bases outside gene matches: 6. Germline CDR1 SNHLY, CDR2 FYNNEI.

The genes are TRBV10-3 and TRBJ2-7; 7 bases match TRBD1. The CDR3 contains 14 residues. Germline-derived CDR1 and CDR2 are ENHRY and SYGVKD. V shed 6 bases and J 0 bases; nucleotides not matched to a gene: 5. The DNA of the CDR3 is TGTGCCATCAGGCCCGGGACAGACTCCTACGAGCAGTACTTC. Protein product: CAIRPGTDSYEQYF.

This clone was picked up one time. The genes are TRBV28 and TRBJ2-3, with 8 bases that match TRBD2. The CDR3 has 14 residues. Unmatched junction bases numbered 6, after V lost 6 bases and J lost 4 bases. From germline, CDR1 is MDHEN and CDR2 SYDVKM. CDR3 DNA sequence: TGTGCCAGCAGCGGGACTAGAATGTCAGATACGCAGTATTTT. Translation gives CASSGTRMSDTQYF.

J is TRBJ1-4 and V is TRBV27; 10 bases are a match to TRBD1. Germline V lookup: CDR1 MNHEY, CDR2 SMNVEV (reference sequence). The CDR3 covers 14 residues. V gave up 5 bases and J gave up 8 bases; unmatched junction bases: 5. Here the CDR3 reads CASSDRGRREKLFF. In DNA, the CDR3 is TGTGCCAGCAGTGACAGGGGGCGAAGGGAAAAACTGTTTTTT.

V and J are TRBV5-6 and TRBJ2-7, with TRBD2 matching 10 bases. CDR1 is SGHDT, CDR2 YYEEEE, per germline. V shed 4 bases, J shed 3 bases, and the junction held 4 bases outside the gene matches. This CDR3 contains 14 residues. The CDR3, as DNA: TGTGCCAGCAGCGCCCTAGCGGGAGTCTACGAGCAGTACTTC. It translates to CASSALAGVYEQYF. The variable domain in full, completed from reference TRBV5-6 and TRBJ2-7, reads DAGVTQSPTHLIKTRGQQVTLRCSPKSGHDTVSWYQQALGQGPQFIFQYYEEEERQRGNFPDRFSGHQFPNYSSELNVNALLLGDSALYLCASSALAGVYEQYFGPGTRLTVT.

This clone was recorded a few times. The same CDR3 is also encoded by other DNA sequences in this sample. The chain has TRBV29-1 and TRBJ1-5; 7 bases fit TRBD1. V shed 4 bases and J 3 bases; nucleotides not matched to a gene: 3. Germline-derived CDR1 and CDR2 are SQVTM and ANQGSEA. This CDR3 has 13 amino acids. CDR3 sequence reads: CSVATGVNQPQHF. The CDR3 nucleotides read TGCAGCGTTGCTACAGGGGTCAATCAGCCCCAGCATTTT.

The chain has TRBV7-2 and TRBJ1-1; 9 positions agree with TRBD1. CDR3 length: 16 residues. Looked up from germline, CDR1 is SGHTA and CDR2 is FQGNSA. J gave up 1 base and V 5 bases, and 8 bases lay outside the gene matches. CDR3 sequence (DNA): TGTGCCAGCAGCCTCGGACAGGGGAGGGGGAACACTGAAGCTTTCTTT. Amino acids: CASSLGQGRGNTEAFF.

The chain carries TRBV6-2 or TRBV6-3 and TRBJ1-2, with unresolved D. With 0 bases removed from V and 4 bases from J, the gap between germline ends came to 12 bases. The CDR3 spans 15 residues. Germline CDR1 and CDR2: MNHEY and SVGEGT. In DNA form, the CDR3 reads TGTGCCAGCAGTTACTCTCCCGGGTACCGCTATGGCTACACCTTC. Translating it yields CASSYSPGYRYGYTF.

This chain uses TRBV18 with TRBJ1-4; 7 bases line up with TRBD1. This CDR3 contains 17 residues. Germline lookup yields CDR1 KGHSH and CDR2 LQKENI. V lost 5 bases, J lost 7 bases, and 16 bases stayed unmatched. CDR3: CASSTNRGGPSIEKLFF. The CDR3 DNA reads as TGTGCCAGCTCAACCAACAGGGGTGGACCTTCGATTGAAAAACTGTTTTTT.

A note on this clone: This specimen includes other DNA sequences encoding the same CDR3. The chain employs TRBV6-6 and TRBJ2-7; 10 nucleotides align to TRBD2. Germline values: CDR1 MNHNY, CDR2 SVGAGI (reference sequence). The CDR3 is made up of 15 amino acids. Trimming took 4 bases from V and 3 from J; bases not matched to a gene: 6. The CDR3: CASSSLAGASYEQYF. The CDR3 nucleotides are TGTGCCAGCAGTTCCCTAGCGGGGGCCAGCTACGAGCAGTACTTC.

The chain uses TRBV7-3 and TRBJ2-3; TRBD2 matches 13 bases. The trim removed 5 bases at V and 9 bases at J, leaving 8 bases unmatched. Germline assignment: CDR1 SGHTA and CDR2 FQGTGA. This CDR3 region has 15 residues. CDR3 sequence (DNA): TGTGCCAGCAGCCGACTAGCGGGGGGAGAGGGGACGCAGTATTTT. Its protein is CASSRLAGGEGTQYF.